The present T cell receptor (beta chain) was sequenced within a study of early T cells in non-severe SARS-CoV-2 infection. Molecules of cDNA were individually given unique molecular identifiers that were attached to them. One entry per CDR3 protein results from TCRdb running MiXCR on the 5' RACE reads. The repertoire consists of around 44,000 distinct CDR3 sequences, with approximately 9.4% occurring once and the leading ten covering about 8.6%. This clonotype was observed a handful of times. This clonotype was sampled from an adult who was a healthcare worker with PCR-confirmed SARS-CoV-2 infection or an uninfected control (not recorded which). The sample taken for sequencing was whole blood.

CDR3 coding DNA: TGTGCCAGCAGCTGGGTCCGGGGGTCCTACAATGAGCAGTTCTTC. This gives the protein CASSWVRGSYNEQFF. The chain combines TRBV7-2 with TRBJ2-1, with D possibly being TRBD2 (6 bases). The CDR3 has 15 residues. The germline CDR1 and CDR2 sequences are SGHTA and FQGNSA. The ends were cut back, 4 bases at V and 1 base at J, with 11 bases in the middle.